The 24 T cell receptor beta chains reported below all come from one sample, sequenced in a study of beta chain features in type 1 diabetes. TCRB transcripts that were expressed got sequenced, as all of the isolated RNA had been reverse transcribed. This table comes from immunoSEQ multiplex PCR, and its TCRdb copy is limited to in-frame clones, with some not included. The sample shows a few hundred thousand clones, around 30% of them seen only once. The sample consisted of naive CD4+ T cells from blood. The receptors originated from a man aged 18 to 29 in good health.

V gene TRBV29-1 combines with J gene TRBJ2-7; 8 nucleotides line up with TRBD2. There are 14 residues in the CDR3. Germline values: CDR1 SQVTM, CDR2 ANQGSEA. J was trimmed by 5 bases and V by 5 bases; bases with no gene match: 11. This CDR3 is CSVSLLAERHEQYF. CDR3 in DNA: TGCAGCGTTTCATTACTAGCGGAACGTCACGAGCAGTACTTC.

This clone was seen only once. This chain links TRBV7-9 with TRBJ1-3; D remains unclear. Trimming took 1 base from V and 4 from J, leaving 2 bases between them. CDR3 length: 12 residues. Germline CDR1 is SEHNR and CDR2 is FQNEAQ (reference sequence). CDR3 nucleotides: TGTGCCAGCAGCTTAGTGGGAAACACCATATATTTT. Residues: CASSLVGNTIYF. The complete variable domain, with remaining parts taken from reference TRBV7-9 and TRBJ1-3, reads DTGVSQNPRHKITKRGQNVTFRCDPISEHNRLYWYRQTLGQGPEFLTYFQNEAQLEKSRLLSDRFSAERPKGSFSTLEIQRTEQGDSAMYLCASSLVGNTIYFGEGSWLTVV.

This clone was counted only a few times. DNA for the CDR3: TGTGCCTGGAGTGTCCTAACTAATGAAAAACTGTTTTTT. This codes for CAWSVLTNEKLFF. V is TRBV30 and J is TRBJ1-4, with D unresolved. CDR1 and CDR2 from the germline V gene are GTSNPN and SVGIG (reference sequence). The V gene lost 0 bases and the J gene lost 1 base, with 3 bases spanning the gap. There are 13 residues in the CDR3.

This sequence joins TRBV29-1 and TRBJ2-2; D possibly corresponds to TRBD2 (6 bases). The CDR3 runs to 14 residues. Germline V lookup: CDR1 SQVTM, CDR2 ANQGSEA. V was shortened by 5 bases and J by 5 bases, with 15 bases between the two germline ends. The CDR3 region has the DNA TGCAGCGTTAGAAAAGCGGGTGTGACCGGGGAGCTGTTTTTT. Protein sequence: CSVRKAGVTGELFF.

The V and J genes are TRBV5-1 and TRBJ2-1, with 9 bases lining up with TRBD2. After removal of 6 bases from V and 2 bases from J, the junction contained 9 bases not matched to a gene. The CDR3 spans 16 residues. Looked up from germline, CDR1 is SGHRS and CDR2 is YFSETQ. The CDR3 here is CASTVGLAGPYNEQFF. The CDR3, as DNA: TGCGCCAGCACCGTCGGGCTAGCGGGACCCTACAATGAGCAGTTCTTC.

This chain links TRBV6-6 with TRBJ2-7, with unresolved D. This CDR3 region has 14 residues. Germline lookup yields CDR1 MNHNY and CDR2 SVGAGI (reference sequence). The V and J ends lost 5 bases and 7 bases respectively, with 18 bases between them. CDR3: CASSLWTGSGEQYF. The CDR3 DNA reads as TGTGCCAGCAGTCTCTGGACGGGTTCTGGGGAGCAGTACTTC.

V gene TRBV4-2 combines with J gene TRBJ2-1; D gene unclear. Germline V gene lookup returns CDR1 LGHNA and CDR2 YNFKEQ. Deletions cut 3 bases from V and 5 bases from J, with 17 bases between. The CDR3 spans 16 residues. CDR3 nucleotide sequence: TGTGCCAGCAGCCAGAACCATGTAACGCTAAACAATGAGCAGTTCTTC. Its translation is CASSQNHVTLNNEQFF.

This chain links TRBV10-3 with TRBJ1-2, with 7 bases that match TRBD1. Trimming took 7 bases from V and 8 from J; bases not matched to a gene: 10. The CDR3 contains 13 residues. CDR1 is ENHRY and CDR2 is SYGVKD in the germline V gene. CDR3: CAINPDRLGGYTF. CDR3 DNA sequence: TGTGCCATCAACCCGGACAGGCTTGGAGGCTACACCTTC.

The rearrangement joins TRBV6-1 to TRBJ1-5, with D unclear. Germline assignment: CDR1 MNHNS and CDR2 SASEGT. The CDR3 spans 14 residues. Trimming pared 4 bases from V and 2 bases from J, leaving 9 bases between. CDR3 region: CASSVSIGNQPQHF. CDR3 sequence (DNA): TGTGCCAGCAGTGTCTCGATAGGCAATCAGCCCCAGCATTTT.

This clone showed up just a few times. The chain carries TRBV5-1 and TRBJ2-3; D remains unclear. There are 12 residues in the CDR3. Per germline, CDR1 SGHRS and CDR2 YFSETQ. Trimming stripped 4 bases from V and 6 bases from J, with 9 bases between. This CDR3 reads CASSAQVDTQYF. CDR3 DNA: TGCGCCAGCAGCGCGCAAGTGGATACGCAGTATTTT.

This clone was detected a few times. The V call is TRBV30, the J call TRBJ2-3, with D tentatively TRBD2 (5 bases). CDR3 length: 15 amino acids. The V end lost 2 bases, the J end lost 2 bases, and 14 bases lay between the germline ends. In germline, CDR1 is GTSNPN, CDR2 SVGIG (reference sequence). The CDR3 region is CAWSPPWRATDTQYF. The CDR3 DNA follows: TGTGCCTGGAGTCCCCCGTGGCGGGCCACAGATACGCAGTATTTT.

This clone appeared once. The chain uses TRBV6-6 and TRBJ2-3; D ambiguous. This CDR3 comprises 13 residues. From germline, CDR1 is MNHNY and CDR2 SVGAGI (reference sequence). V was clipped by 2 bases and J by 1 base, with 4 bases between them. CDR3 protein: CASSYQGTDTQYF. The DNA for the CDR3 is TGTGCCAGCAGTTACCAAGGCACAGATACGCAGTATTTT.

This clone was seen only a few times. The chain uses TRBV4-3 and TRBJ2-6; D is uncertain. CDR1 and CDR2 (germline): LGHNA, YSLEER. Trimming pared 0 bases from V and 1 base from J, leaving 4 bases between. This CDR3 has 15 amino acids. CDR3 amino acids: CASSQDVSGANVLTF. CDR3 coding DNA: TGCGCCAGCAGCCAAGACGTGTCTGGGGCCAACGTCCTGACTTTC.

CDR3 in amino acids: CAISERAGETQYF. CDR3 bases: TGTGCCATCAGTGAGAGAGCTGGGGAGACCCAGTACTTC. V and J are TRBV10-3 and TRBJ2-5; no clear D. This CDR3 is built from 13 residues. Trimming shortened V by 2 bases and J by 5 bases, and 9 bases separated the two germline ends. Germline V gene lookup returns CDR1 ENHRY and CDR2 SYGVKD.

The rearrangement links TRBV30 to TRBJ2-7; 9 bases are shared with TRBD1. Germline loops: CDR1 GTSNPN, CDR2 SVGIG (reference sequence). This CDR3 is built from 13 residues. V lost 3 bases, J lost 6 bases, and 6 bases stayed unmatched. The CDR3 sequence: CAWSTGTGIEQYF. CDR3 coding DNA: TGTGCCTGGAGCACCGGGACAGGGATCGAGCAGTACTTC.

There are a few counts of this clone. The chain employs TRBV28 and TRBJ2-1; D not certain. Trimming stripped 7 bases from V and 4 bases from J, with 14 bases between. The germline V gene encodes CDR1 MDHEN and CDR2 SYDVKM. This CDR3 spans 14 amino acids. DNA for the CDR3: TGTGCCAGCACTAGACATTTGGGTTACAATGAGCAGTTCTTC. This sequence encodes CASTRHLGYNEQFF.

The sample holds a few counts of this clone. This chain connects TRBV13 to TRBJ2-1; the D gene is possibly TRBD2 (5 bases). This CDR3 region has 16 residues. Germline values: CDR1 PRHDT, CDR2 FYEKMQ (reference sequence). The V end was cut by 3 bases, the J end by 5 bases, with 17 bases between. CDR3 sequence: CASSLGVPSSHNEQFF. The CDR3 DNA reads as TGTGCCAGCAGCTTGGGAGTCCCAAGCTCACACAATGAGCAGTTCTTC.

In its sample, this clone was seen a few times. This chain links TRBV29-1 with TRBJ2-7; maybe TRBD2 (6 bases). V lost 6 bases and J 4 bases, leaving 16 bases between the germline ends. Germline CDR1 is SQVTM and CDR2 is ANQGSEA. The CDR3 loop spans 13 amino acids. CDR3 in amino acids: CSVATGTEYEQYF. CDR3 sequence (DNA): TGCAGCGTAGCAACCGGGACTGAGTACGAGCAGTACTTC.

This chain joins TRBV30 and TRBJ2-7, with D possibly being TRBD1 or TRBD2 (5 bases each). This CDR3 has 11 residues. Germline V lookup: CDR1 GTSNPN, CDR2 SVGIG (reference sequence). V was pared by 2 bases and J by 9 bases, with 11 bases between. CDR3 nucleotide sequence: TGTGCCTGGAGTTTGGGGGATGCGCAGTACTTC. It translates to CAWSLGDAQYF. Full variable domain (outside the CDR3, taken from reference TRBV30 and TRBJ2-7): SQTIHQWPATLVQPVGSPLSLECTVEGTSNPNLYWYRQAAGRGLQLLFYSVGIGQISSEVPQNLSASRPQDRQFILSSKKLLLSDSGFYLCAWSLGDAQYFGPGTRLTVT.

This clone was seen a handful of times. The gene calls are TRBV7-9 and TRBJ1-3; 7 bases match TRBD1. CDR3 length equals 15 residues. Trimming removed 4 bases from V and 4 bases from J; junction bases left unmatched: 7. Germline V gene sequence: CDR1 SEHNR, CDR2 FQNEAQ (reference sequence). CDR3 bases: TGTGCCAGCAGCTCCGACAGGGCGGGAGGAAACACCATATATTTT. Encoded protein: CASSSDRAGGNTIYF.

This clone was seen only a few times. The rearrangement links TRBV18 to TRBJ1-4; no firm D call. CDR3 size: 14 residues. Germline assignment: CDR1 KGHSH and CDR2 LQKENI. V dropped 3 bases and J dropped 5 bases, with 10 bases sitting between them. In nucleotides, the CDR3 is TGTGCCAGCTCACCGGGAGCAGTGAATGAAAAACTGTTTTTT. Amino acids: CASSPGAVNEKLFF.

This clone was seen a few times. The CDR3 DNA is TGCGCCAGCAGCACTAAGGGGAGCGCTGAAGCTTTCTTT. Amino acid sequence: CASSTKGSAEAFF. The rearrangement links TRBV4-3 to TRBJ1-1; tentatively, D is TRBD1 (5 bases). V dropped 5 bases and J dropped 6 bases, with 13 bases sitting between them. This CDR3 contains 13 residues. In germline, CDR1 is LGHNA, CDR2 YSLEER.

The chain couples TRBV18 to TRBJ2-3; the D is unclear. The V and J ends lost 3 bases and 6 bases respectively, with 10 bases between them. Germline V lookup: CDR1 KGHSH, CDR2 LQKENI. This CDR3 contains 13 residues. The CDR3 protein is CASSPPTGDTQYF. The CDR3 DNA follows: TGTGCCAGCTCACCGCCTACCGGGGATACGCAGTATTTT.

This clone showed up just a few times. V and J are TRBV30 and TRBJ2-7; 9 nucleotides match TRBD2. The V segment lost 3 bases and the J segment 3 bases; nucleotides outside the gene matches: 9. Per the germline V gene, CDR1 is GTSNPN and CDR2 is SVGIG (reference sequence). The CDR3 totals 15 residues. CDR3 in amino acids: CAWSAGLAFLYEQYF. In DNA, the CDR3 is TGTGCCTGGAGCGCCGGACTAGCGTTTCTCTACGAGCAGTACTTC.